This T cell receptor (beta chain) was retrieved from a study of regulatory and conventional T cells in RAG deficiency. V lost 3 bases to trimming and J lost 5 bases; unmatched junction nucleotides: 4. Germline CDR1 reads SGDLS; CDR2 reads YYNGEE. The length of the CDR3 is 14 residues. Whole-study findings and limits: In Omenn syndrome, Treg and Tconv repertoires overlapped >85%. In Omenn syndrome, sorted "Tregs" may be peripherally activated cells. Treg unique TCR beta sequences were around 100-fold fewer in Omenn syndrome and CID/AS patients than controls.

Points on this clone: Its antigen is not identified.

Generated by immunoSEQ multiplex PCR, the TCRdb table keeps only in-frame clones and is missing some. Counted here are approximately 35,000 clones, about 75% occurring once; the ten biggest clones make up 3% to 4%. Genomic DNA came from blood conventional CD4+ T cells gated CD25-low CD127-high. The sample was also reused in another study, on regulatory T cells. That paper states: Amplification used 52 TRBV primers and 13 TRBJ primers. Patient repertoires had restricted TRB V-J pairs and skewed V and J usage, most in Tregs.

Sequencing used CD4+ effector T cells sorted from blood. The J gene is TRBJ2-5, the V gene TRBV9, with TRBD2 matching over 10 bases. This TCR came from a human donor in good health. For the CDR3, the DNA is TGTGCCAGCAGCGCGACTAGCGGGTGGGAGACCCAGTACTTC. It yields the protein CASSATSGWETQYF.